This TCR beta chain emerged from a study of T-cell memory formation after mild COVID-19. Study overall: TCR clusters were mostly donor specific.

With respect to this clonotype: Antigen unknown.

V was cut by 0 bases and J by 3 bases, with 15 bases left in between. The germline gives CDR1 SGHDT, CDR2 YYEEEE. The CDR3 has 17 residues. Each CDR3 protein gets one entry after TCRdb re-called the 5' RACE reads with MiXCR. The table shows about 310,000 distinct CDR3 sequences, with approximately 19% occurring only once. Whole-study findings and limits: Second-wave clones that peaked on day 37 lacked confirmed SARS-CoV-2 specificity. Among contracting clones, CD4+ were mainly CM/EM and CD8+ enriched in EMRA. There were some responding clones in pre-infection memory, which suggested that cross-reactive memory had joined.

The specimen was PBMCs or a T cell subset sorted from them (not recorded which). The source is a man aged 18 to 30 who had mild COVID-19 (a few samples of this study predate the infection). Cell type and time point are not known. The chain is built from TRBV5-6 and TRBJ2-2; unclear D gene. CDR3 sequence reads: CASSLVSGRLDTGELFF. The CDR3, as DNA: TGTGCCAGCAGCTTGGTATCTGGGCGTCTTGACACCGGGGAGCTGTTTTTT.